This TCR beta chain was identified in a study of shared clonotypes between healthy human individuals (dated by TCRdb to between 2020 and 2021). Looking at the study overall: The cohort comprised a couple of women and a few men aged 18 to 49 years. Blood TCR repertoires of a handful of healthy adults were deeply sequenced to estimate repertoire size and the extent of clonotype sharing between individuals. Leukapheresis yielded between about 0.8 and 8.9 billion PBMCs per donor. Libraries were prepared and TCR repertoires were sequenced by different laboratories using diverse techniques, in order to increase sequencing depth and limit assay-specific biases. For each donor, CD4 naive and CD4 memory were each given three plates, CD8 naive was given two plates, and CD8 memory was given one plate. The study at large found these results: Across several donors, about 5% of naive CD4, 3% to 4% of naive CD8, under 2.5% of memory CD4, and around 0.4% of memory CD8 clonotypes were shared. Sampling was restricted to blood, and TCR repertoires in tissues likely differ from the TCR repertoires found in blood. Even with the large sequencing depth, rarefaction of the sorted-subset datasets indicated that sequencing was incomplete. Based on pairwise subsampling, the degree of clonotype sharing among donors was expected to be affected by sequencing depth. Because the study included a small number of donors, the genetic and exposure-history diversity represented was limited. Compared with non-shared clonotypes, clonotypes shared by all four sorted-subset donors had higher generation probabilities. Larger estimated clonotype richness was generally found for naive subsets than for memory subsets.

Using the deep immunoSEQ assay, multiplex PCR amplified TCR CDR3 regions from genomic DNA. For each cell subset, the extracted genomic DNA was distributed evenly across all wells of several immunoSEQ 96-well plates, and each plate served as one replicate. For sorted subsets, each replicate PCR was loaded with 200 ng genomic DNA, equivalent to 25,000 to 35,000 T cell genomes. The purified libraries were quantified using a Qubit 3.0 fluorometer, sized with a Bioanalyzer 2100, and then quantified again using the KAPA Library Quantification kit. A separate single-read 150-cycle Illumina NextSeq 550 flow cell was used to sequence each immunoSEQ 96-well plate. On the study's bioinformatics: Because the immunoSEQ output held only junctional sequences and lacked quality scores, the filtering could not match the filtering applied to full-length reads. Sequences were annotated with PyIR, a Python wrapper for IgBLAST v1.9, using IMGT germline references to assign V/J genes and CDR3. Any read was removed if the V/J assignment was weak (E-value above 1e-6), the CDR3 was missing, or the read contained stop codons, out-of-frame junctions, or ambiguous translated residues. V3J clonotypes were defined by identical inferred V gene, J gene, and CDR3 amino acid sequence. Percentage overlap between repertoires was computed as shared unique clonotypes divided by the size of the smaller repertoire. Richness of each repertoire was evaluated using RTK rarefaction, the Chao1 estimator, and Recon v2.1 estimates of unobserved clonotypes. For all TCRbeta clonotypes obtained by the gDNA method from several donors, generation probabilities were computed with OLGA. TCRdb obtained this table from immuneACCESS and retained in-frame rearrangements with V and J assigned. These tables miss some clones; where compared with another copy, unresolved V genes account for less than half of the shortfall, and the remainder is unexplained. V, J and clone size are taken as reported in that table, and D and trimming were inferred from the DNA itself. The sample profile shows just over 2,000,000 clones; approximately 95% of them were found once. The ten largest clones take up approximately 1.2% of the sample.

The germline V gene (reference sequence) supplies CDR1 SEHNR and CDR2 FQNEAQ. The CDR3 covers 15 residues, taking in both the cysteine and the phenylalanine. The CDR3 DNA has 45 bases and is translated from base 1. Trimming takes 5 bases from V and 7 bases from J, and the germline ends sit 20 bases apart. In regard to this clone: Its specific antigen is unknown. Base qualities are not at hand, and no much larger clone is one base apart.

CD8 naive samples consisted of CD45RO-negative cells that were positively selected for CCR7, yielding a CD45RA+CCR7+ population without TemRA cells. The donors were healthy, HIV-negative adults who had no recently reported acute infections or vaccinations. Only Caucasian adults living in Nashville, Tennessee, USA were represented among the donors. After blood collection by leukapheresis, PBMCs were isolated using Ficoll-Histopaque density gradient centrifugation and then cryopreserved in the vapor phase of liquid nitrogen. Purity and quantity of every magnetically sorted T cell population were checked by analytical flow cytometry. From each sorted fraction, genomic DNA was isolated and quantified by UV absorbance on a Nanodrop 2000c.

The chain couples TRBV7-9 to TRBJ1-2, with TRBD1 tentatively as D gene (5 bases match). The sequence was collected from a man younger than 30 in good health. The sequencing sample was made of naive CD8+ T cells sorted from blood. This specimen's cell subset or site label, interpreted: CD45RA+CCR7+. Here is the DNA: TGTGCCAGCAGCCAGACCCTCGGGGGATGGCCTGGCTACACCTTC. Translated, it reads CASSQTLGGWPGYTF.